Listed below are T cell receptor beta chains from one sample, sequenced in a study of blood T cells in healthy people across ages. Using its own MiXCR run on the 5' RACE reads, TCRdb lists one record per CDR3 protein. Among fewer than 1.5 million distinct CDR3 sequences listed, about 43% were seen once. Material: blood. Source of these receptors: a woman younger than 35 in good health. Each CDR3 is given with its conserved first and last residue. The D gene is left open where the match is weak.

V: TRBV7-2
D: NA
J: TRBJ2-7
CDR3: CASSSEDGIYEQYF

V: TRBV2
D: NA
J: TRBJ1-5
CDR3: CASIGGVNQPQHF

V: TRBV29-1
D: NA
J: TRBJ2-4
CDR3: CSVGLSPGIQYF

V: TRBV28
D: TRBD1
J: TRBJ1-1
CDR3: CASWTGGLITEAFF

V: TRBV6-5
D: NA
J: TRBJ2-7
CDR3: CASRSPRPYEQYF

V: TRBV20-1
D: TRBD1
J: TRBJ1-2
CDR3: CSATTGAHYGYTF

V: TRBV28
D: NA
J: TRBJ1-2
CDR3: CASRGSPETYGYTF

V: TRBV25-1
D: TRBD2
J: TRBJ2-3
CDR3: CASSVGLAGADTQYF

V: TRBV30
D: NA
J: TRBJ2-7
CDR3: CAWNPGLKYEQYF

V: TRBV7-2
D: NA
J: TRBJ1-1
CDR3: CASSLGTETEAFF

V: TRBV12-3/TRBV12-4
D: NA
J: TRBJ1-6
CDR3: CASKQGLPNSPLHF

V: TRBV5-1
D: TRBD2
J: TRBJ2-5
CDR3: CASSRGLAGVNNEQYF

V: TRBV2
D: NA
J: TRBJ2-3
CDR3: CASSVGTKADTQYF